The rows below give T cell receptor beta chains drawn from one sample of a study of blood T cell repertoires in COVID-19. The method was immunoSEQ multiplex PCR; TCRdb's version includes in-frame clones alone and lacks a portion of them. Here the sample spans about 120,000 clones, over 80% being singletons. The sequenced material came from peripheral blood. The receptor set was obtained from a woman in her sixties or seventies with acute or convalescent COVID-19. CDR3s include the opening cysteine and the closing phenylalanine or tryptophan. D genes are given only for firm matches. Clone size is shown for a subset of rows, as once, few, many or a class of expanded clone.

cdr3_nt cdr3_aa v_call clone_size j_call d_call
TGTGCCAGCAGCTCCTCAGGGGGTGGGCGCAATCAGCCCCAGCATTTT CASSSSGGGRNQPQHF TRBV7-9 NA TRBJ1-5 TRBD1
TGTGCCAGCAGTTTTTCGGTGACCCAGTACTTC CASSFSVTQYF TRBV12-3/TRBV12-4 few TRBJ2-5 NA
TGTGCCAGCGTCATCATCCAGGACAGGGGAACTTCACCCCTCCACTTT CASVIIQDRGTSPLHF TRBV27 once TRBJ1-6 TRBD1
TGCAGCGTGGAGGGAGGCTACACCTTC CSVEGGYTF TRBV29-1 few TRBJ1-2 NA
TGCGCCAGCAGCCCTGGGACTAGCGGGGGGACCTACAATGAGCAGTTCTTC CASSPGTSGGTYNEQFF TRBV5-1 once TRBJ2-1 TRBD2
TGCGCCAGCGGACAGATCCTAGGGGACACTGAAGCTTTCTTT CASGQILGDTEAFF TRBV5-1 NA TRBJ1-1 NA
TGCGCCCATGGGGGCGGCTACGAGCAGTACTTC CAHGGGYEQYF TRBV20-1 NA TRBJ2-7 NA
TGTGCCAGCAGTGGGCCCATAGGCTACACCTTC CASSGPIGYTF TRBV2 NA TRBJ1-2 NA
TGTGCCTGGGACAGCACCTACGAGCAGTACTTC CAWDSTYEQYF TRBV30 NA TRBJ2-7 NA
TGCACCAGCAGCCAAGATCCGACTGTCCATCAGCCCCAGCATTTT CTSSQDPTVHQPQHF TRBV1 NA TRBJ1-5 NA
TGTGCCAGCAGCCTGCGGGGGCCAAACACCGGGGAGCTGTTTTTT CASSLRGPNTGELFF TRBV7-6 once TRBJ2-2 NA
TGCGCCAGCACTACCACGGACACCTACAATGAGCAGTTCTTC CASTTTDTYNEQFF TRBV5-1 NA TRBJ2-1 NA
TGTGCCAGCAGGGGGACAGGAAACACCATATATTTT CASRGTGNTIYF TRBV12-3/TRBV12-4 NA TRBJ1-3 NA
TGTGCCAGCAGTCGGGACAGGGGGTACAATGAGCAGTTCTTC CASSRDRGYNEQFF TRBV6-5 NA TRBJ2-1 TRBD1
TGTGCCAGCAGCCTGACGGGGACCGGGGAGCTGTTTTTT CASSLTGTGELFF TRBV3-1/TRBV3-2 NA TRBJ2-2 NA
TGTGCCAGCAGCTTGACAGGGGGCCGCTCTGGGGCCAACGTCCTGACTTTC CASSLTGGRSGANVLTF TRBV7-2 NA TRBJ2-6 TRBD1
TGTGCCAGCAGCTCTTACCGGGACAGGGCCACAGATACGCAGTATTTT CASSSYRDRATDTQYF TRBV11-2 NA TRBJ2-3 TRBD1
TGCAGTGCGCAGACAGGGGCTGGCTACACCTTC CSAQTGAGYTF TRBV20-1 NA TRBJ1-2 TRBD1
TGTGCCAGCCCGGGTAGCGGGGGGACGAACACCGGGGAGCTGTTTTTT CASPGSGGTNTGELFF TRBV7-9 NA TRBJ2-2 TRBD2
TGTGCCACCCGGCGGGGGTGGACTGAAGCTTTCTTT CATRRGWTEAFF TRBV28 NA TRBJ1-1 NA
TGTGCCAGCAGCTTGCGGGGGGGCCGCGAGCAGTACTTC CASSLRGGREQYF TRBV5-6 NA TRBJ2-7 TRBD2
TGCAGCGTTCGAAGGCCTAGCGGGGGAAAGACCCAGTACTTC CSVRRPSGGKTQYF TRBV29-1 NA TRBJ2-5 TRBD2
TGTGCCACCGATGCCGGGTTTACAGATACGCAGTATTTT CATDAGFTDTQYF TRBV24-1 NA TRBJ2-3 NA
TGCAGCGTTGTAGTCGGGACACTAGCCAAAAACATTCAGTACTTC CSVVVGTLAKNIQYF TRBV29-1 NA TRBJ2-4 NA
TGTGCCTGGAGACAGGGACAGGGGGATTTCTCTGGGGCCAACGTCCTGACTTTC CAWRQGQGDFSGANVLTF TRBV30 NA TRBJ2-6 TRBD1
TGTGCCATCAAGGTTAGCGTTCATGAGCAGTTCTTC CAIKVSVHEQFF TRBV10-3 NA TRBJ2-1 NA
TGTGCTAGTGGTTTGGGAGACAGCAGCAAGGGCTACACCTTC CASGLGDSSKGYTF TRBV12-5 NA TRBJ1-2 NA
TGTGCCAGCAGCCGCCCGTGGGGGGGCTCCGAGCAGTACTTC CASSRPWGGSEQYF TRBV5-6 NA TRBJ2-7 NA
TGTGCCAGCAGCGTAGCCCAGGGTGGGGGGGAGCTGTTTTTT CASSVAQGGGELFF TRBV9 NA TRBJ2-2 NA
TGTGCCAGCAGTACGGTCAATTCAGGGGGCGGTTACACCTTC CASSTVNSGGGYTF TRBV6-5 NA TRBJ1-2 TRBD1
TGTGCCAGCGATAGCGGCAGGGCCACTGAAGCTTTCTTT CASDSGRATEAFF TRBV2 NA TRBJ1-1 NA
TGTGCCAGCAGTGTCGATCAGGGTGAGAGGGAGACCCAGTACTTC CASSVDQGERETQYF TRBV2 NA TRBJ2-5 NA